This T cell receptor beta chain derives from a study of human T cells and chemical hapten exposure. General study results and limits: It should be noted that donors had alopecia, so their immune response may differ from healthy people's. Higher patch test scores went with higher counts of PT1 expanded TCRs. DPC sensitization did not alter TCRs above 1 in 1000 frequency.

TCRdb reanalysed the RACE reads using MiXCR and keeps one entry per CDR3 protein. The sample has 370,000 or so distinct CDR3 sequences, approximately 5.1% seen once. Regarding time point: patch test 1, 2 weeks after DPC sensitization. Treatment defined: therapeutic diphenylcyclopropenone sensitization with weekly scalp DPC. This clonotype was recorded many times. Its antigen is undetermined. Source: whole blood, taken in connection with sensitization to the hapten diphenylcyclopropenone (DPC). The sequence was collected from a woman between 45 and 60 years old with alopecia areata. Some clones in this sample may be carry-over from other donors' samples.

The CDR3 loop is CASSRDQGLSYNEQFF. CDR3 DNA sequence: TGTGCCAGCAGCAGGGATCAGGGGCTTTCCTACAATGAGCAGTTCTTC. The chain couples TRBV3-1 to TRBJ2-1; tentative D call: TRBD1 (6 bases). CDR1 and CDR2 from the germline V gene are LGHDT and YNNKEL (reference sequence). V lost 5 bases to trimming and J lost 1 base, with 15 bases between them. The CDR3 has 16 amino acids.